This is a list of T cell receptor beta chains from one sample in a study of blood T cell repertoires in COVID-19. Data came from immunoSEQ multiplex PCR; TCRdb stores just in-frame clones and leaves some out. Of about 200,000 clones listed, approximately 87% are singletons. Input material: peripheral blood. The receptors originated from a man aged 60 to 75 who had recovered from COVID-19. Both conserved end residues are part of each CDR3. Fields, in order: V gene, D gene, J gene, clone size, CDR3 protein, CDR3 DNA. D genes are given only for firm matches. Clone sizes are given selectively: once, few, many, or a class where the clone is expanded.

>TRBV12-5|NA|TRBJ2-3|NA
CASVYLSPQDTQYF
TGTGCTAGTGTCTATCTGAGCCCACAGGATACGCAGTATTTT
>TRBV18|TRBD2|TRBJ2-1|NA
CASVLAGDNEQFF
TGTGCCAGTGTTTTAGCGGGGGACAATGAGCAGTTCTTC
>TRBV6-2/TRBV6-3|TRBD2|TRBJ2-3|NA
CASSYGTSGTPDTQYF
TGTGCCAGCAGTTACGGGACTAGCGGGACCCCAGATACGCAGTATTTT
>TRBV12-3/TRBV12-4|NA|TRBJ1-2|NA
CASARQDYGYTF
TGTGCCAGCGCCCGACAGGACTATGGCTACACCTTC
>TRBV15|NA|TRBJ2-1|NA
CATSRVTSVGVGGLSYNEQFF
TGTGCCACCAGCAGAGTGACGTCGGTCGGTGTGGGAGGATTGTCCTACAATGAGCAGTTCTTC
>TRBV7-6|TRBD1|TRBJ1-6|NA
CASSPSTGLDSPLHF
TGTGCCAGCAGCCCTTCGACAGGGTTAGATTCACCCCTCCACTTT
>TRBV4-2|TRBD2|TRBJ2-5|once
CASSQDRSGGAGETQYF
TGTGCCAGCAGCCAAGATCGAAGCGGGGGGGCCGGAGAGACCCAGTACTTC
>TRBV5-4|TRBD1|TRBJ2-3|NA
CASKGAGYTQYF
TGTGCCAGCAAGGGGGCAGGTTATACGCAGTATTTT
>TRBV5-6|NA|TRBJ1-2|once
CASSSDYGYTF
TGTGCCAGCAGCTCCGACTATGGCTACACCTTC
>TRBV28|TRBD2|TRBJ2-1|NA
CASSLTPGLVKAEQFF
TGTGCCAGCAGTTTAACCCCGGGACTAGTGAAGGCTGAGCAGTTCTTC
>TRBV11-2|TRBD1|TRBJ2-7|NA
CASTTRQGAYEQYF
TGTGCCAGCACCACCAGACAGGGGGCCTACGAGCAGTACTTC
>TRBV5-1|TRBD1|TRBJ1-6|NA
CASSLGQYNSPLHF
TGCGCCAGCAGCCTGGGACAGTATAATTCACCCCTCCACTTT
>TRBV5-6|NA|TRBJ2-4|NA
CASSLGATMAKNIQYF
TGTGCCAGCAGCTTGGGTGCTACTATGGCCAAAAACATTCAGTACTTC
>TRBV5-1|TRBD1|TRBJ1-1|NA
CASGLGTGERAEAFF
TGCGCCAGCGGCCTCGGGACAGGGGAAAGGGCTGAAGCTTTCTTT
>TRBV19|NA|TRBJ1-2|NA
CASKRGNYGYTF
TGTGCCAGTAAGCGGGGGAACTATGGCTACACCTTC
>TRBV3-1/TRBV3-2|NA|TRBJ1-2|NA
CASSLRTSVTLRYTF
TGTGCCAGCAGCCTCCGGACATCGGTCACGTTACGCTACACCTTC
>TRBV19|NA|TRBJ2-5|NA
CASSINFGGQETQYF
TGTGCCAGTAGTATTAACTTCGGAGGTCAAGAGACCCAGTACTTC
>TRBV5-4|TRBD1|TRBJ2-5|NA
CASSSWTGRETQYF
TGTGCCAGCAGCTCCTGGACAGGGAGAGAGACCCAGTACTTC
>TRBV9|TRBD2|TRBJ2-1|NA
CASSPKTSGGHNEQFF
TGTGCCAGCAGCCCCAAGACTAGCGGGGGACACAATGAGCAGTTCTTC
>TRBV6-6|NA|TRBJ1-5|NA
CASNSGNQPQHF
TGTGCCAGCAACTCGGGGAATCAGCCCCAGCATTTT
>TRBV28|NA|TRBJ1-1|NA
CASSSRAPGEAFF
TGTGCCAGCAGTTCGAGGGCCCCCGGGGAAGCTTTCTTT
>TRBV19|NA|TRBJ1-1|once
CASSITVNTEAFF
TGTGCCAGTAGTATAACAGTTAACACTGAAGCTTTCTTT
>TRBV9|TRBD2|TRBJ2-1|NA
CASSTLAGGTHNEQFF
TGTGCCAGCAGCACCCTAGCGGGGGGAACTCACAATGAGCAGTTCTTC
>TRBV6-5|TRBD1|TRBJ1-4|NA
CASSPTGTGTEKLFF
TGTGCCAGCAGCCCAACCGGGACAGGTACCGAAAAACTGTTTTTT
>TRBV19|NA|TRBJ1-2|NA
CASSIVPFGVGGYTF
TGTGCCAGTAGTATAGTCCCGTTCGGGGTTGGCGGCTACACCTTC
>TRBV11-2|NA|TRBJ1-3|NA
CASSFVAGNTIYF
TGTGCCAGCAGCTTCGTAGCTGGAAACACCATATATTTT
>TRBV7-3|TRBD1|TRBJ2-3|NA
CASSLTGGFTDTQYF
TGTGCCAGCAGCTTAACAGGGGGCTTCACAGATACGCAGTATTTT
>TRBV4-3|NA|TRBJ2-6|NA
CASSQGAHSGANVLTF
TGCGCCAGCAGCCAAGGAGCTCACTCTGGGGCCAACGTCCTGACTTTC
>TRBV9|TRBD1|TRBJ1-1|NA
CASSTRTGTTEAFF
TGTGCCAGCAGCACTCGGACAGGGACGACTGAAGCTTTCTTT
>TRBV2|TRBD1|TRBJ2-7|NA
CASRSGTGTYEQYF
TGTGCCAGCAGGTCCGGGACAGGAACCTACGAGCAGTACTTC
>TRBV14|NA|TRBJ2-3|NA
CASSRQLNTDTQYF
TGTGCCAGCAGCCGACAGTTGAACACAGATACGCAGTATTTT